The clone carrying this T cell receptor (beta chain) was counted once. The data were taken from a study of CD8 T cells in Susac syndrome. Negative isolation was applied to CD8+ and CD4+ T cells, and FACS enrichment was applied to TEMRA cells. RNA in amounts of roughly 0.45 to 1 ug was reverse transcribed with random hexamers. The CDR3 of TCR beta was amplified by immunoSEQ multiplex PCR across 54 Vbeta and 13 Jbeta. Each CDR3 protein is one row after TCRdb ran MiXCR on the immunoSEQ multiplex PCR reads. The repertoire has some 300,000 distinct CDR3 sequences, around 91% of them found once; the top ten carry about 0.17%. The V end was cut by 6 bases, the J end by 4 bases, with 18 bases between. The CDR3 runs to 15 residues.

Specimen: CD8+ T cells from PBMCs. The rearrangement links TRBV12-3 or TRBV12-4 to TRBJ1-1; D unclear. This TCR came from a human donor with multiple sclerosis. The DNA for the CDR3 is TGTGCCAGCAGCATTTCTCCGAGGGAGGGCACTGAAGCTTTCTTT. It translates to CASSISPREGTEAFF.